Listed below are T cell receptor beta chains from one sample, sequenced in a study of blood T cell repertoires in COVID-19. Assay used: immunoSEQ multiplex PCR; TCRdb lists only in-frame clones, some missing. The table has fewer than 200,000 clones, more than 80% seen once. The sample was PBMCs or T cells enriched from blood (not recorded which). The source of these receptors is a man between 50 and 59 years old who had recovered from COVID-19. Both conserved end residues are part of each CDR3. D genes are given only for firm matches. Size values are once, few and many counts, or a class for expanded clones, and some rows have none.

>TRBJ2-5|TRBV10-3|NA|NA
TGTGCCATCAGTGCGACACCCCGGGGAGAGACCCAGTACTTC
CAISATPRGETQYF
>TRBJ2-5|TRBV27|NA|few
TGTGCCAGCAGTCCCCGGGCCCCAGGGGAGACCCAGTACTTC
CASSPRAPGETQYF
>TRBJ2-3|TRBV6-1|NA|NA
TGTGCCAGCAGTGAAATAGATAGCACAGATACGCAGTATTTT
CASSEIDSTDTQYF
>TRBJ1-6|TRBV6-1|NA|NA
TGTGCCAGCAGTGAACTTCAGGGTTCACCCCTCCACTTT
CASSELQGSPLHF
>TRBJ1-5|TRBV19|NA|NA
TGTGCCAGTATGAGCGGTACCCAAAATCAGCCCCAGCATTTT
CASMSGTQNQPQHF
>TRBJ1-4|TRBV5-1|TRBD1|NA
TGCGCCAGCAGCTTGACAGGGGGGGCTGAAAAACTGTTTTTT
CASSLTGGAEKLFF
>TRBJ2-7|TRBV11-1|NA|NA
TGTGCCAGCAGCCGGGGACAAGAGTACGAGCAGTACTTC
CASSRGQEYEQYF
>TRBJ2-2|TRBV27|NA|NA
TGTGCCAGCAGTTTAATTTCAGGGTTTAACACCGGGGAGCTGTTTTTT
CASSLISGFNTGELFF
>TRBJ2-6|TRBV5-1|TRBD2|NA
TGCGCCAGCAGCATATCGGGGGGTTCTGGGGCCAACGTCCTGACTTTC
CASSISGGSGANVLTF
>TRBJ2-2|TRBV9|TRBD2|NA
TGTGCCAGCAGCCCCGGGGGGGGGCACACCGGGGAGCTGTTTTTT
CASSPGGGHTGELFF
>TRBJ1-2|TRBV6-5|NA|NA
TGTGCCAGCATCAGGGCGATGGACTATGGCTACACCTTC
CASIRAMDYGYTF
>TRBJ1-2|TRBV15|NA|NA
TGTGCCACCAGCAGAACCGACAGCCTCTATGGCTACACCTTC
CATSRTDSLYGYTF
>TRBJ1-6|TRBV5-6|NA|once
TGTGCCAGCAGCTTGGGTCCGGGAAAGAATTCACCCCTCCACTTT
CASSLGPGKNSPLHF
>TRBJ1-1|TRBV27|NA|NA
TGTGCCAGCAGTTTCCTGACCGCTGACTTGGGCACTGAAGCTTTCTTT
CASSFLTADLGTEAFF
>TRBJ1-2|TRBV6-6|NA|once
TGTGCCAGCAGTTCAACCGACAGGAGAAACACCTTC
CASSSTDRRNTF
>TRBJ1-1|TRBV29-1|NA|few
TGCAGCGTTGAAGTAGGGGGTCGGGCTTTCTTT
CSVEVGGRAFF
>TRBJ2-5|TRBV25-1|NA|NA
TGTGCCAGCAGTGACAGGTCCCGGGGGGAGACCCAGTACTTC
CASSDRSRGETQYF
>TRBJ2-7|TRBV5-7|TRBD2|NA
TGTGCCAGCAGCTTGGCAAGCGGGGGAAACGAGCAGTACTTC
CASSLASGGNEQYF
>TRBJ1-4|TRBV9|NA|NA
TGTGCCAGCAGCGCAGCCAGGGGTCCGGCTAATGAAAAACTGTTTTTT
CASSAARGPANEKLFF
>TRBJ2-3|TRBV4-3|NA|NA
TGCGCCAGCAGCCCCGGGGGGCCTTTCACAGATACGCAGTATTTT
CASSPGGPFTDTQYF
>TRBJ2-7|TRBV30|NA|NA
TGTGCCTGGAGTGACAGGTCCTACGAGCAGTACTTC
CAWSDRSYEQYF
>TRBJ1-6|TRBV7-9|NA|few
TGTGCCAGCAGCTTAGGACAGCCTAATTCACCCCTCCACTTT
CASSLGQPNSPLHF
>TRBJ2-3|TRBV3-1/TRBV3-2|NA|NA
TGTGCCAGCAGCTCCGGGACTGGGTACACAGATACGCAGTATTTT
CASSSGTGYTDTQYF
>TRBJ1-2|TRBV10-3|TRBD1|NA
TGTGCCATCAGTGACCTGAACAGGGGTTCTGGCTACACCTTC
CAISDLNRGSGYTF
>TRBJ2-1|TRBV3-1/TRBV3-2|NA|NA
TGTGCCAGCAGCTTTACCGGGAAGGGGGCCTACAATGAGCAGTTCTTC
CASSFTGKGAYNEQFF
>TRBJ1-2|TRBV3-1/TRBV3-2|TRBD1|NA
TGTGCCAGCAGCCTGAGGTCAGCGGGGGACAGTGCTAACTATGGCTACACCTTC
CASSLRSAGDSANYGYTF
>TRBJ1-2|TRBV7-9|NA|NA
TGTGCCAGCAGCTTTTTCGCCAACGAGGGTAGCTATGGCTACACCTTC
CASSFFANEGSYGYTF
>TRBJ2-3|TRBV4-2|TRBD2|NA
TGTGCCAGCAGCCCCGGACTAGCGGGGGGGCCGTCAGATACGCAGTATTTT
CASSPGLAGGPSDTQYF
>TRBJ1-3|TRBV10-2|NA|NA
TGCGTCGGGAAACGCCGCTCTGGAAACACCATATATTTT
CVGKRRSGNTIYF
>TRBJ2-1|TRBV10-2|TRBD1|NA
TGCGCCAGCTGGGGGACAGGGGGCTTTGAGCAGTTCTTC
CASWGTGGFEQFF
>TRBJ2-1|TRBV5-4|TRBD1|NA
TGTGCCACCCCGGGGACAGGGGGCAGAAATGAGCAGTTCTTC
CATPGTGGRNEQFF
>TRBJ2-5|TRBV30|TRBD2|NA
TGTGCCTGGAGCTCCGCGGCTAGCGGGGGATTGTACCAAGAGACCCAGTACTTC
CAWSSAASGGLYQETQYF
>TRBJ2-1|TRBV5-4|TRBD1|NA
TGTGCCAGCAACCGAGACAGGGCCCCCTACAATGAGCAGTTCTTC
CASNRDRAPYNEQFF
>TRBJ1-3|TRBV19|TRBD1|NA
TGTGCCAGTAGTGGCGGGACAGCGGTCTCTGGAAACACCATATATTTT
CASSGGTAVSGNTIYF
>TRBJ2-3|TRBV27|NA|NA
TGTGCCAGCACCGTAACAGGGATGGGCACAGATACGCAGTATTTT
CASTVTGMGTDTQYF
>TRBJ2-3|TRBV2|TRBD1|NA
TGTGCCAGCAGTCCAACTACCTTCAGACAGGGGGTGACTAGCACAGATACGCAGTATTTT
CASSPTTFRQGVTSTDTQYF
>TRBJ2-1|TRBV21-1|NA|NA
TGTGCCAGCAGGGTAGACTCCCGCGGCAGGGGCAATGAGCAGTTCTTC
CASRVDSRGRGNEQFF
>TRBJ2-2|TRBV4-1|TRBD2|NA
TGCGCCAGCAGCCATCCCAAGCCGACTAGCGGTAACACCGGGGAGCTGTTTTTT
CASSHPKPTSGNTGELFF
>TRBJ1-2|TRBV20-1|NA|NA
TGCAGTGCTAGGACAATATATGGCTACACCTTC
CSARTIYGYTF
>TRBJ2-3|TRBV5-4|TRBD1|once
TGTGCCAGCAGCCCGCAGGGGGCGGGCACAGATACGCAGTATTTT
CASSPQGAGTDTQYF
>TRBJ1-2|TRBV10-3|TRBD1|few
TGTGCCATCAGTGACCCTACAGGGGGGGATGGCTACACCTTC
CAISDPTGGDGYTF
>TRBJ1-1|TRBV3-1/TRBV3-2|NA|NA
TGTGCCAGCAGCCAAGAAATAGAACGCACTGAAGCTTTCTTT
CASSQEIERTEAFF
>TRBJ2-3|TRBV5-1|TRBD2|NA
TGCGCCAGCAGATTAAGCGGGGACACAGATACGCAGTATTTT
CASRLSGDTDTQYF
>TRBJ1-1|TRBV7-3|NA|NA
TGTGCCAGCAGCTCACAGGGTAACACTGAAGCTTTCTTT
CASSSQGNTEAFF
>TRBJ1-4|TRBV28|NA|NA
TGTGCCAGCAGTACCGGGACAACTTATGAAAAACTGTTTTTT
CASSTGTTYEKLFF
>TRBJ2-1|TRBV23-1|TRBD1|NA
TGCGCCAGCAGTCAACAACAGGGGTACTTCCACAATGAGCAGTTCTTC
CASSQQQGYFHNEQFF
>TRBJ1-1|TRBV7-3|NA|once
TGTGCCAGCAGCTTCAATTTGAACACTGAAGCTTTCTTT
CASSFNLNTEAFF
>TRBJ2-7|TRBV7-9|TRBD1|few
TGTGCCAGCAGCTTGGTCCACAGGGGACGCGAGCAGTACTTC
CASSLVHRGREQYF
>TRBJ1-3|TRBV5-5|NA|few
TGTGCCAGCAGCTGGGCATATGGCACCATATATTTT
CASSWAYGTIYF
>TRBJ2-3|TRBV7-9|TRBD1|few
TGTGCCAGCAGTGGACAGGGGGTGACGCAGTATTTT
CASSGQGVTQYF
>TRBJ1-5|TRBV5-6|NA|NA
TGTGCCAGCAGCTCCCGGGGAAGTCAGCCCCAGCATTTT
CASSSRGSQPQHF
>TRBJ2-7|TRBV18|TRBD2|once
TGTGCCAGCTCACGAGGGCGTGCTAGCGGGGGGTCCTACGAGCAGTACTTC
CASSRGRASGGSYEQYF